This TCR beta chain derives from a study of PD-1 blockade in mismatch repair-deficient tumors. On the study more broadly: Patients had approximately 11 mismatch repair-deficient cancer types and were previously treated and progressing.

CDR3 length: 15 amino acids. Trimming removed 2 bases at V and 7 bases at J, with 15 bases between. Germline V lookup: CDR1 MNHEY, CDR2 SMNVEV (reference sequence). Overall study results and limits: Rapid post-treatment expansion, then contraction, generally preceding radiologic response, marked tumor-resident clones.

Profiling relied on immunoSEQ multiplex PCR, and the TCRdb table lists in-frame clones only, not all of them. The table records approximately 120,000 clones, roughly nine tenths of them present only once. For this clone: No antigen is known for it.

Mismatch repair deficiency was confirmed in all patients, by PCR or immunohistochemistry. The chain combines TRBV27 with TRBJ1-5; maybe TRBD1 (6 bases). The sample consisted of peripheral blood, taken 44 weeks after starting pembrolizumab. The sequence derives from an adult with mismatch repair-deficient cancer. The CDR3 region is CASSLAAGEGQPQHF. The DNA for the CDR3 is TGTGCCAGCAGTTTAGCGGCAGGGGAGGGCCAGCCCCAGCATTTT.